This T cell receptor (beta chain) was observed in a study of cytomegalovirus exposure and HLA in healthy donors. Points from the study as a whole: A missense DCLRE1C variant was associated with V- and J-gene trimming of TCR beta chains in a later analysis, and an independent cohort replicated the association. The study assumed roughly uniform donor sequencing depth for presence/absence analyses. The study designated roughly 150 TCR beta chains cytomegalovirus-associated. Several of the most significant clusters appeared linked to common viral pathogens, based on a later analysis.

The PCR employed 60 Vbeta primers together with 13 Jbeta primers. Generated by immunoSEQ multiplex PCR, the TCRdb table keeps only in-frame clones and is missing some. The repertoire has more than 95,000 clones, less than 80% of them found once; the top ten carry 4%. The germline V gene encodes CDR1 SGHDN and CDR2 FVKESK. The CDR3 loop spans 14 amino acids. The V end was cut by 1 base, the J end by 6 bases, with 9 bases between. Notes on this clone: Its antigen is not identified.

Sequenced: PBMCs. The chain combines TRBV14 with TRBJ2-2; D unresolved. This clonotype was obtained from a man in his forties or fifties in good health and CMV-seropositive. CDR3 protein: CASSQVSLAGELFF. Here the CDR3 DNA reads TGTGCCAGCAGCCAAGTGTCGCTAGCCGGGGAGCTGTTTTTT.